This entry lists 11 T cell receptor beta chains sequenced from one sample in a study of Ad26.COV2.S vaccination and SARS-CoV-2 variants. Treatment defined: 19 received Ad26.COV2.S at low or high dose, single or two shots; about 5 received placebo; per-sample allocation not given. Day 63 after the first vaccine or placebo injection was the time point for sampling. The repertoire was sequenced with immunoSEQ multiplex PCR; TCRdb's copy has only in-frame clones and lacks some. The sample contains approximately 340,000 clones, about 88% of which appear only once. The sequences come from peripheral blood, collected in a trial of Ad26.COV2.S vaccine versus placebo. The receptor source for this set is a person between 18 and 60 years old who received the Ad26.COV2.S COVID-19 vaccine or a placebo.

The rearrangement joins TRBV9 to TRBJ2-5; D possibly corresponds to TRBD1 (6 bases). CDR3 length: 14 amino acids. The V end lost 1 base, the J end lost 4 bases, and 11 bases lay between the germline ends. Germline V gives CDR1 SGDLS, CDR2 YYNGEE. The CDR3 bases are TGTGCCAGCAGCGTACAGGGGCAGGGAGAGACCCAGTACTTC. Amino acid sequence: CASSVQGQGETQYF. Variable domain in full (rest from reference TRBV9 and TRBJ2-5): DSGVTQTPKHLITATGQRVTLRCSPRSGDLSVYWYQQSLDQGLQFLIQYYNGEERAKGNILERFSAQQFPDLHSELNLSSLELGDSALYFCASSVQGQGETQYFGPGTRLLVL.

The rearrangement links TRBV7-9 to TRBJ2-2; D may be TRBD2 (7 bases). Germline-derived CDR1 and CDR2 are SEHNR and FQNEAQ (reference sequence). This CDR3 has 14 amino acids. Between the trimmed V and J ends, which lost 5 bases and 6 bases, there was a span of 13 bases. The CDR3 region has the DNA TGTGCCAGCAGCCTTAGGGGGGGCTCCGGGGAGCTGTTTTTT. Amino acids: CASSLRGGSGELFF.

The genes are TRBV2 and TRBJ2-7; 7 positions agree with TRBD1. Germline loops: CDR1 SNHLY, CDR2 FYNNEI. This CDR3 is built from 14 residues. The V and J ends lost 6 bases and 2 bases, in that order; junction bases with no gene match: 7. The CDR3 region is CASSAGTATYEQYF. As DNA, the CDR3 is TGTGCCAGCAGCGCCGGGACAGCAACCTACGAGCAGTACTTC.

The V and J genes are TRBV18 and TRBJ2-7; tentatively, D is TRBD1 or TRBD2 (6 bases each). The CDR3 is 15 residues long. The germline V and J ends were trimmed by 3 bases and 3 bases, with 15 bases remaining between them. The V gene's germline CDR1 is KGHSH and CDR2 LQKENI. CDR3 DNA: TGTGCCAGCTCACCCACGCGGGGACAATACTACGAGCAGTACTTC. Its protein product is CASSPTRGQYYEQYF. Drawing the rest from reference TRBV18 and TRBJ2-7, the complete variable domain is NAGVMQNPRHLVRRRGQEARLRCSPMKGHSHVYWYRQLPEEGLKFMVYLQKENIIDESGMPKERFSAEFPKEGPSILRIQQVVRGDSAAYFCASSPTRGQYYEQYFGPGTRLTVT.

V usage is TRBV3-1 (or the pseudogene TRBV3-2) and J usage is TRBJ2-7; D is unclear. Trimming pared 5 bases from V and 6 bases from J, leaving 11 bases between. Germline V gene data show CDR1 as LGHDT and CDR2 as YNNKEL (reference sequence). The CDR3 length is 12 residues. The CDR3 bases are TGTGCCAGCAGCATCAAACCTCTCGAGCAGTACTTC. Translated: CASSIKPLEQYF.

The V and J genes are TRBV6-2 or TRBV6-3 and TRBJ2-2; D not resolved. Trimming left V 0 bases short and J 1 base short, with 9 bases between. There are 16 residues in the CDR3. The germline gives CDR1 MNHEY, CDR2 SVGEGT. The CDR3 DNA reads as TGTGCCAGCAGTTACTCATCTCCAGTGAACACCGGGGAGCTGTTTTTT. Its protein is CASSYSSPVNTGELFF.

The V call is TRBV5-1, the J call TRBJ2-1, with 7 bases aligning to TRBD2. Germline V gene sequence: CDR1 SGHRS, CDR2 YFSETQ. This CDR3 contains 16 residues. The V gene end was trimmed by 0 bases and the J gene end by 11 bases; junction bases not matched to a gene: 14. The CDR3, as DNA: TGCGCCAGCAGCTTGGTGGGAACTAGCGCACCTTCTAAGCAGTTCTTC. This translates into CASSLVGTSAPSKQFF.

The genes are TRBV7-9 and TRBJ2-5, with D uncertain. CDR1 and CDR2 from the germline V gene are SEHNR and FQNEAQ (reference sequence). The CDR3 has 12 amino acids. Trimming took 5 bases from V and 4 from J, leaving 8 bases between them. In DNA form, the CDR3 reads TGTGCCAGCAGCCGGCCCTCAGAGACCCAGTACTTC. It translates to CASSRPSETQYF. Using reference TRBV7-9 and TRBJ2-5 for the parts outside the CDR3, the full variable domain is DTGVSQNPRHKITKRGQNVTFRCDPISEHNRLYWYRQTLGQGPEFLTYFQNEAQLEKSRLLSDRFSAERPKGSFSTLEIQRTEQGDSAMYLCASSRPSETQYFGPGTRLLVL.

The genes are TRBV18 and TRBJ1-1; D unclear. CDR1 and CDR2 from the germline V gene are KGHSH and LQKENI. The CDR3 is 11 amino acids. Trimming took 2 bases from V and 4 from J, leaving 2 bases between them. The CDR3 spells CASSPATEAFF. CDR3 in DNA: TGTGCCAGCTCACCAGCCACTGAAGCTTTCTTT.

The chain employs TRBV7-9 and TRBJ1-6; D call uncertain. Trimming left V 5 bases short and J 0 bases short, with 14 bases between. This CDR3 is 17 amino acids long. The germline V gene encodes CDR1 SEHNR and CDR2 FQNEAQ (reference sequence). CDR3 sequence reads: CASSEGSDGSYNSPLHF. For the CDR3, the DNA is TGTGCCAGCAGCGAAGGGTCGGACGGCTCCTATAATTCACCCCTCCACTTT. Full variable domain (rest looked up from reference TRBV7-9 and TRBJ1-6): DTGVSQNPRHKITKRGQNVTFRCDPISEHNRLYWYRQTLGQGPEFLTYFQNEAQLEKSRLLSDRFSAERPKGSFSTLEIQRTEQGDSAMYLCASSEGSDGSYNSPLHFGNGTRLTVT.

The gene calls are TRBV18 and TRBJ1-2; TRBD1 matches at 8 bases. Germline CDR1 is KGHSH and CDR2 is LQKENI. V shed 3 bases and J 5 bases; nucleotides not matched to a gene: 5. The CDR3 is 14 residues long. CDR3 nucleotide sequence: TGTGCCAGCTCACCCGGACAGGGCGGTTATGGCTACACCTTC. Translating it yields CASSPGQGGYGYTF.